This T cell receptor beta chain was sequenced in a study of blood T cell repertoires in COVID-19. On the study more broadly: Acute and convalescent COVID-19 samples came from the United States, Italy and Spain.

Patients from Seattle were sampled longitudinally, starting during active infection. Germline CDR1 SGDLS, CDR2 YYNGEE. J was trimmed by 8 bases and V by 3 bases; bases with no gene match: 9. This CDR3 is built from 14 residues. Original data processing: Scientists estimated how many nucleated cells there were by amplifying reference gene primers. TCRdb keeps only in-frame clones here, not all; method: immunoSEQ multiplex PCR. For V, J and clone size, that table is used; D and trimming come from the DNA. The repertoire includes about 150,000 clones, 70% to 90% of them detected once, and under 0.8% sits in the top ten.

The source material was peripheral blood. The TCR was taken from a man aged 60 to 75 with COVID-19, enrolled during active disease. The chain carries TRBV9 and TRBJ2-3, with TRBD2 matching 7 bases. The CDR3 DNA reads TGTGCCAGCAGCGCTGAGCGGGAACGAGGTACGCAGTATTTT. This codes for CASSAERERGTQYF.